The clone carrying this T cell receptor (beta chain) was counted only a few times. The record originates from a study of blood T cell repertoires in COVID-19. Assay: immunoSEQ multiplex PCR; the TCRdb copy retains only in-frame clones and omits some. This table has about 210,000 clones, about 91% appearing once. Across under 25 US areas, participants ranged in age from roughly 18 to 89 years. This clonotype was obtained from a woman aged 40-49 years with acute COVID-19. The sequencing input was PBMCs or T cells enriched from blood (not recorded which).

CDR3 loop: CASSDFGDQPQHF. CDR3 coding DNA: TGCGCCAGCAGTGATTTCGGGGATCAGCCCCAGCATTTT. V is TRBV10-1 and J is TRBJ1-5; D unresolved. Looked up from germline, CDR1 is WNHNN and CDR2 is SYGVQD (reference sequence). This CDR3 is 13 amino acids long. V gave up 3 bases and J gave up 5 bases, with 8 bases separating them.